These 7 T cell receptor beta chains share one sample of origin, sequenced in a study of blood T cell repertoires in COVID-19. The repertoire was sequenced with immunoSEQ multiplex PCR; TCRdb's copy has only in-frame clones and lacks some. The sample lists a few hundred thousand clones; roughly 89% were seen once. Sequenced sample: PBMCs or T cells enriched from blood (not recorded which). Receptors originate from a woman aged 18-35 years who had recovered from COVID-19.

The chain links TRBV3-1 (or the pseudogene TRBV3-2) to TRBJ2-7; the match to TRBD2 covers 9 bases. V was clipped by 1 base and J by 4 bases; unmatched bases: 8. The CDR3 is 16 residues long. CDR1 is LGHDT, CDR2 YNNKEL, per germline (reference sequence). The CDR3 loop reads CASSQVAAGGRYEQYF. The CDR3 region has the DNA TGTGCCAGCAGCCAAGTTGCAGCGGGGGGTAGGTACGAGCAGTACTTC.

The table lists this clone with a count of one. The chain combines TRBV10-2 with TRBJ2-7; D remains ambiguous. Germline-derived CDR1 and CDR2 are WSHSY and SAAADI. CDR3 size: 14 residues. V was clipped by 2 bases and J by 0 bases, with 8 bases between them. The CDR3: CASSEPSSSYEQYF. CDR3 nucleotides: TGCGCCAGCAGTGAGCCGAGTAGCTCCTACGAGCAGTACTTC.

V is TRBV6-6 and J is TRBJ1-2, with 9 bases matching TRBD1. After removal of 2 bases from V and 5 bases from J, the junction contained 6 bases not matched to a gene. The CDR3 length is 15 residues. CDR1 is MNHNY and CDR2 is SVGAGI in the germline V gene (reference sequence). CDR3 loop: CASSYARDRAYGYTF. The CDR3 nucleotides are TGTGCCAGCAGTTACGCGAGGGACAGGGCATATGGCTACACCTTC.

The rearrangement joins TRBV5-4 to TRBJ1-1, with D possibly matching TRBD1 (6 bases). Trimming took off 1 base at V and 7 bases at J, with 20 bases between the two ends. The CDR3 runs to 16 residues. Per germline, CDR1 SGHNT and CDR2 YYREEE (reference sequence). CDR3 loop: CASSLIRGANLREAFF. For the CDR3, the DNA is TGTGCCAGCAGCTTGATCAGGGGCGCAAACTTACGTGAAGCTTTCTTT.

The rearrangement links TRBV5-4 to TRBJ1-1, with 9 bases fitting TRBD1. The CDR3 spans 16 residues. Losses at the gene ends were 4 bases for V and 0 bases for J; bases not matched to a gene: 7. Germline CDR1 reads SGHNT; CDR2 reads YYREEE (reference sequence). CDR3 amino acids: CASSAGTGSVNTEAFF. Written as DNA, the CDR3 is TGTGCCAGCAGCGCCGGGACAGGGTCCGTGAACACTGAAGCTTTCTTT.

The rearrangement links TRBV28 to TRBJ2-5; D gene ambiguous. Deletions cut 2 bases from V and 2 bases from J, with 9 bases between. Germline V gene data show CDR1 as MDHEN and CDR2 as SYDVKM. CDR3 length: 14 residues. The CDR3 loop is CASSLPARQETQYF. The CDR3 DNA reads as TGTGCCAGCAGTTTACCGGCCAGGCAAGAGACCCAGTACTTC.

The chain couples TRBV28 to TRBJ2-5, with 7 bases lining up with TRBD2. The CDR3 is made up of 15 amino acids. After removal of 5 bases from V and 1 base from J, the junction contained 7 bases not matched to a gene. Germline values: CDR1 MDHEN, CDR2 SYDVKM. The CDR3 is CASSPPGGGQETQYF. As DNA, the CDR3 is TGTGCCAGCAGTCCCCCCGGCGGGGGCCAAGAGACCCAGTACTTC.